Reported below is one TCR beta chain. The CDR3 runs to 14 residues. The V end was cut by 3 bases, the J end by 4 bases, with 12 bases between. Germline CDR1 and CDR2: LNHDA and SQIVND (reference sequence). Libraries were prepared by immunoSEQ multiplex PCR; TCRdb keeps only in-frame clonotypes and omits some of them. The table shows 65,000 to 90,000 clones, with about 91% occurring only once. These data belong to a study of T cell changes during pregnancy in multiple sclerosis. This receptor was identified in a female donor in good health, serving as a control in a pregnancy study. Some clones in this sample may be carry-over from other donors' samples. Sequencing was performed on PBMCs, taken in the first trimester of pregnancy. The chain couples TRBV19 to TRBJ1-1; D perhaps matches TRBD1 (5 bases). The CDR3 DNA reads as TGTGCCAGTAGTATTACGGGGGAGGGCACTGAAGCTTTCTTT. This gives the protein CASSITGEGTEAFF.